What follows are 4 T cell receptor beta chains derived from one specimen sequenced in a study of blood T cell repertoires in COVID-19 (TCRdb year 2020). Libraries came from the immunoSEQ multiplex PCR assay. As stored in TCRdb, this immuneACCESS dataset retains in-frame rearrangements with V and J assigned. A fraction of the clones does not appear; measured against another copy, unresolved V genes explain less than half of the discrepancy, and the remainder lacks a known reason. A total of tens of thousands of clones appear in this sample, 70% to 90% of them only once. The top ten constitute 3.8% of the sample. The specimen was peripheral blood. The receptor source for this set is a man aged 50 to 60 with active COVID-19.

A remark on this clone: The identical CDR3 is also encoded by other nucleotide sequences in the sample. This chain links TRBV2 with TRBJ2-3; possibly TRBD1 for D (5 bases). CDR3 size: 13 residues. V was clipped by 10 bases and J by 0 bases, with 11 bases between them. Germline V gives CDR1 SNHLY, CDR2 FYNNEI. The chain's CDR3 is CATQGTSTDTQYF. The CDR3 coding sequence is TGTGCCACCCAGGGAACTAGCACAGATACGCAGTATTTT.

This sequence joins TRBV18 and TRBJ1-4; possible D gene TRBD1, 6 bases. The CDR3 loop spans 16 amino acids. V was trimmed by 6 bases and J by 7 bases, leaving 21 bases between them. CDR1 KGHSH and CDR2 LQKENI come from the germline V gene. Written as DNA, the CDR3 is TGTGCCAGCTCTTCCCTCAGGGGTCCCCCCCCTGAAAAACTGTTTTTT. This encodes CASSSLRGPPPEKLFF.

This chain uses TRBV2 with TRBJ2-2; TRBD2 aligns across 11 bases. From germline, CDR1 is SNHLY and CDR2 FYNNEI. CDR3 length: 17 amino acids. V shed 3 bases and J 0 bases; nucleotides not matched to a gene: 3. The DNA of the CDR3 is TGTGCCAGCAGTGATGTTAGCGGGGGGGCGAACACCGGGGAGCTGTTTTTT. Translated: CASSDVSGGANTGELFF.

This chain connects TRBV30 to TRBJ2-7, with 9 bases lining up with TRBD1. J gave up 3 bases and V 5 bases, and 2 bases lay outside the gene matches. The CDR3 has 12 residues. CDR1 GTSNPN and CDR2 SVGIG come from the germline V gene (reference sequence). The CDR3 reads CAWDRGVYEQYF. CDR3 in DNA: TGTGCCTGGGACAGGGGGGTCTACGAGCAGTACTTC. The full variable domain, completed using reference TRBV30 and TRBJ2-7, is SQTIHQWPATLVQPVGSPLSLECTVEGTSNPNLYWYRQAAGRGLQLLFYSVGIGQISSEVPQNLSASRPQDRQFILSSKKLLLSDSGFYLCAWDRGVYEQYFGPGTRLTVT.